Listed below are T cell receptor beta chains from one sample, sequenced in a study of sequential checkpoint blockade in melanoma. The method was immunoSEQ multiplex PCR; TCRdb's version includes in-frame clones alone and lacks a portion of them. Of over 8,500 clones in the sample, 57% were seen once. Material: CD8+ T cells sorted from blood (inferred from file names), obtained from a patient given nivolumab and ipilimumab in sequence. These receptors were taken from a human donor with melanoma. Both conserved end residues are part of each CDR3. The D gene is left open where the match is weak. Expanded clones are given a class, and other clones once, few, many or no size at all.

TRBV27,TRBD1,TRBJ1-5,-,TGTGCCAGCATGGGGACAGGGGTTGATCAGCCCCAGCATTTT,CASMGTGVDQPQHF
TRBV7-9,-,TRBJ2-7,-,TGTGCCAGCAGCTTAGCAAGCGTTTCCTACGAGCAGTACTTC,CASSLASVSYEQYF
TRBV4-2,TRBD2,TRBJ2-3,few,TGTGCCAGCAGCCAGCCAACTAGCGGGGGGGGCACAGATACGCAGTATTTT,CASSQPTSGGGTDTQYF
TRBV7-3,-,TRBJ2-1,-,TGTGCCAGCAGCTTAGGGGCCGCCGGAGACAGTTCCTTTTACAATGAGCAGTTCTTC,CASSLGAAGDSSFYNEQFF
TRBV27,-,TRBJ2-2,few,TGTGCCAGCAGTTTAGGAGCAGCCACCGGGGAGCTGTTTTTT,CASSLGAATGELFF
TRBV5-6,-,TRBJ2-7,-,TGTGCCAGCAGCTTTGGGGCTTACGAGCAGTACTTC,CASSFGAYEQYF
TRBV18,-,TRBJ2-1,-,TGTGCCAGCCTAGACTGGGGGGACAATGAGCAGTTCTTC,CASLDWGDNEQFF
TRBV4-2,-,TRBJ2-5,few,TGTGCCAGCAGCCCTCGACAGGTCGGGGCCCAGTACTTC,CASSPRQVGAQYF
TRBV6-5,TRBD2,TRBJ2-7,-,TGTGCCAGCAGTCTAGCGGGACCGAGTGAGCAGTACTTC,CASSLAGPSEQYF
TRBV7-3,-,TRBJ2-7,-,TGTGCCAGCAGCTTCACAGGGATCACCTACGAGCAGTACTTC,CASSFTGITYEQYF
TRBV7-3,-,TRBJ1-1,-,TGTGCCAGCAGCCTTGAGCATGCCGAGGGTACTGAAGCTTTCTTT,CASSLEHAEGTEAFF
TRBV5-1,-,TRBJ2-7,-,TGCGCCAGCAGCTTCGGGGGAGGCGAGCAGTACTTC,CASSFGGGEQYF
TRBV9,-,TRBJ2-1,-,TGTGCCAGCAGCGTAGCGGGGAAGAACAATGAGCAGTTCTTC,CASSVAGKNNEQFF
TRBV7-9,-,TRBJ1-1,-,TGTGCCAGCAGCCAAGGGGTCATGAACACTGAAGCTTTCTTT,CASSQGVMNTEAFF
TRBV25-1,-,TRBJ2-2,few,TGTGCCAGCAGTGAACTTTCGTCAGGGGAAACCGGGGAGCTGTTTTTT,CASSELSSGETGELFF
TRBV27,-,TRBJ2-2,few,TGTGCCAGCAGCTCCCCAGGAAGCCCCGGGGAGCTGTTTTTT,CASSSPGSPGELFF
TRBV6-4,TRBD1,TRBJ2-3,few,TGTGCCAGCAGTGCAGGGGGAAGCGGCACAGATACGCAGTATTTT,CASSAGGSGTDTQYF
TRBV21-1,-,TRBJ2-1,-,TGTGCCAGCAGTTCCGGGACAGGGGACAATGAGCAGTTCTTC,CASSSGTGDNEQFF
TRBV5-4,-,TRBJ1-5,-,TGTGCCAGCAGCCTGGACGGGGAACAGCCCCAGCATTTT,CASSLDGEQPQHF
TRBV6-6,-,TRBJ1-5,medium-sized,TGTGCCAGCAGTTACGGCGGGAATCAGCCCCAGCATTTT,CASSYGGNQPQHF
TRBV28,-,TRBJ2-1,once,TGTGCCAGCAGTTCCCCCCACTCCTACAATGAGCAGTTCTTC,CASSSPHSYNEQFF
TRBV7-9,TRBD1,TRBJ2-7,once,TGTGCCAGCAGCTTGACCGGGACAGGGTATTACGAGCAGTACTTC,CASSLTGTGYYEQYF
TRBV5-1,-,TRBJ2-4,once,TGCGCCAGCAGCCCTAGGGGGGCCAAAAACATTCAGTACTTC,CASSPRGAKNIQYF
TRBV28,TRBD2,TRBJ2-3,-,TGTGCCAGCAGAGGGACTAGCGGGATCCCGGGCCCAGATACGCAGTATTTT,CASRGTSGIPGPDTQYF
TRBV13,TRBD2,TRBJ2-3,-,TGTGCCAGCAGCTCCGAAGAAGGGACTAGCGGGAGTGCAGATACGCAGTATTTT,CASSSEEGTSGSADTQYF
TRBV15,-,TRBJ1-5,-,TGTGCCACCAGCAGGGCCAACGGCAATCAGCCCCAGCATTTT,CATSRANGNQPQHF
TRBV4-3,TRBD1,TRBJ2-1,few,TGCGCCAGCAGCCAAGAGGACAGGGACAACAATGAGCAGTTCTTC,CASSQEDRDNNEQFF
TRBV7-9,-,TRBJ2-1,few,TGTGCCAGCAGCCCCTCCGATGCGGCCTACAATGAGCAGTTCTTC,CASSPSDAAYNEQFF
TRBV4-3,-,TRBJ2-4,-,TGCGCCAGCAGCCAAGACGGAACTACCCAGCCCAAAAACATTCAGTACTTC,CASSQDGTTQPKNIQYF
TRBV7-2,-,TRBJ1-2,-,TGTGCCAGCAGCCAAGCATGGGTACGGCAGGTTGACTATGGCTACACCTTC,CASSQAWVRQVDYGYTF
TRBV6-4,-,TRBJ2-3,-,TGTGCCAGCAGTGAGACCGGGATCACAGATACGCAGTATTTT,CASSETGITDTQYF
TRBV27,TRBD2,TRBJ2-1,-,TGTGCCAGCAGTCTTAGCGGGAGAAATGAGCAGTTCTTC,CASSLSGRNEQFF
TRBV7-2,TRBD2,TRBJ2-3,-,TGTGCCAGCAGCTCGGCGGTAGTAGCGGGAGGGCTTCCAGATACGCAGTATTTT,CASSSAVVAGGLPDTQYF
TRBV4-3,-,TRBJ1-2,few,TGCGCCAGCAGCCAAGATGGTAACAGATTAAATGGCTACACCTTC,CASSQDGNRLNGYTF
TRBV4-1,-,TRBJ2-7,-,TGCGCCAGCAGCCAAGGAGGTAGGGGCTCCTACGAGCAGTACTTC,CASSQGGRGSYEQYF
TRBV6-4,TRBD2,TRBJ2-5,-,TGTGCCAGCAGACCCACCAGCGGGGGAACGAGGGAGACCCAGTACTTC,CASRPTSGGTRETQYF
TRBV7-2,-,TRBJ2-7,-,TGTGCCAGCAGCTTAGACTGGAGTATCACCTACGAGCAGTACTTC,CASSLDWSITYEQYF
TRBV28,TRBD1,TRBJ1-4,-,TGTGCCAGCAGTGATCCAGGGGGCATCAATGAAAAACTGTTTTTT,CASSDPGGINEKLFF
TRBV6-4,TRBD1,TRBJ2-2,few,TGTGCCAGCAGCGGACAGGGGGACACCGGGGAGCTGTTTTTT,CASSGQGDTGELFF
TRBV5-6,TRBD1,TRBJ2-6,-,TGTGCCAGCAGCTTGGGTCTTCGGACAGGGGGCCCTGGGGCCAACGTCCTGACTTTC,CASSLGLRTGGPGANVLTF
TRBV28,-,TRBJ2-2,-,TGTGCCAGCAGTCCTCGTAACGGGATGAACACCGGGGAGCTGTTTTTT,CASSPRNGMNTGELFF
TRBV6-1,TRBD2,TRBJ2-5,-,TGTGCCAGCAGTGCCCAGGGCGGGGGGGGCTCAGAGACCCAGTACTTC,CASSAQGGGGSETQYF
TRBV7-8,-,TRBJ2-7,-,TGTGCCAGCAGCCTCGGGTCTCTACAGGGTGCCTACGAGCAGTACTTC,CASSLGSLQGAYEQYF
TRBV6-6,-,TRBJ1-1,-,TGTGCCAGCAGTCCCAACATGAACACTGAAGCTTTCTTT,CASSPNMNTEAFF
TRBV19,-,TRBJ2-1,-,TGTGCCAGTAGTCTTACGCCCTCCTCCCGGGAGTATGAGCAGTTCTTC,CASSLTPSSREYEQFF
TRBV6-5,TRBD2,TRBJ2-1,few,TGTGCCAGCAGCCGCCGGGAGGGCTACAATGAGCAGTTCTTC,CASSRREGYNEQFF